This T cell receptor beta chain was found in a study of circulating tumor DNA in untreated peripheral T-cell lymphoma (dated by TCRdb to 2020 to 2022). For the study in its entirety: Serum samples were collected at baseline and serially during treatment to track circulating tumor DNA carrying tumor TCR clonotypes. Study-wide conclusions, independent of this receptor: Tumor-specific clonotypes were identified in about three quarters of patients, from roughly 86% of baseline tissues and about 64% of baseline serum samples. Of the 20 to 30 patients with serial samples, roughly 39% had cleared ctDNA after two cycles, and ctDNA that was detectable after therapy showed a trend toward worse survival. A couple of patients with persistently detectable ctDNA after therapy stayed in remission over about nine years of follow-up, so ctDNA persistence did not always predict relapse.

Including the terminal cysteine and phenylalanine, the CDR3 comprises 16 residues. CDR3 DNA is the only sequence kept; it has 48 bases, read in frame from the first base. V trim: 0 bases; J trim: 2 bases; unmatched bases: 6. Reading the germline V gene gives CDR1 SGHDT and CDR2 YYEEEE. As regards this clone: This clone's antigen is unknown. The sample holds no much larger clone one base away, and base qualities are not on file.

Library creation used the immunoSEQ multiplex PCR assay. TCRdb took this table from immuneACCESS and kept in-frame rearrangements with V and J called. Such tables lack part of the clones; where checked against another copy, unresolved V genes explain under half of the gap, and the rest is unexplained. The sample yields 1,500 or so clones; more than 65% were counted once. The ten largest clonotypes hold under 15% of the sample. The study used next-generation sequencing of T-cell receptor sequences to monitor peripheral T-cell lymphoma patients receiving frontline treatment on a trial. The chain joins TRBV5-6 to TRBJ2-7, with 9 bases in between that match TRBD1. Material: cell-free DNA from blood serum. The origin of this receptor is a human donor with peripheral T-cell lymphoma. The CDR3 corresponds to CASSLGQGVIAYEQYF. The DNA sequence is as follows: TGTGCCAGCAGCTTGGGACAGGGGGTGATCGCCTACGAGCAGTACTTC.